The TCR beta chain under discussion was sequenced for a study of shared clonotypes between healthy human individuals. V was trimmed by 1 base and J by 2 bases, leaving 8 bases between them. The CDR3 covers 13 residues. Germline V gene data show CDR1 as SQVTM and CDR2 as ANQGSEA. The repertoire was sequenced with immunoSEQ multiplex PCR; TCRdb's copy has only in-frame clones and lacks some. The table includes roughly 1,600,000 clones, approximately 98.5% detected once. This sequence originates from a man younger than 45 in good health. Sequencing input: naive CD4+ T cells sorted from blood. As to subset: CD45RA+ positively selected. V and J are TRBV29-1 and TRBJ2-5; D is uncertain. CDR3 sequence (DNA): TGCAGCGTTGAAGGCTACAGTCAAGAGACCCAGTACTTC. Amino acid sequence: CSVEGYSQETQYF.